In this sample, the clone carrying this T cell receptor (beta chain) turned up a few times. This entry comes from a study of T-cell reconstitution after alpha-beta-depleted transplantation in children. During its preparation, the TCRbeta library received unique molecular identifiers. TCRdb itself ran the PCR reads through MiXCR, one entry per CDR3 protein. This sample has about 27,000 distinct CDR3 sequences, with roughly a sixth found just once. The CDR3 has 15 amino acids. CDR1 and CDR2 from the germline V gene are WSHSY and SAAADI. Trimming left V 4 bases short and J 0 bases short, with 10 bases between.

The chain links TRBV10-2 to TRBJ2-1; perhaps TRBD2 as D (6 bases). The specimen was PBMCs, mostly from graft donor cells, collected 60 days after TCRalphabeta/CD19-depleted stem cell transplant. The clonotype comes from a male patient aged 2-15 years who had a stem cell transplant for acute lymphoblastic leukemia, so the T cells may come from the graft donor. The CDR3 sequence is CASSASSVSYNEQFF. CDR3 nucleotide sequence: TGCGCCAGCAGTGCCTCTAGCGTCTCCTACAATGAGCAGTTCTTC.